This T cell receptor (beta chain) appears in the sequencing data of a study of blood T cell repertoires in COVID-19. Study in general: The study drew acute and convalescent COVID-19 samples from the United States, Italy and Spain. Sample material is recorded as cDNA or gDNA derived from T cells, B-cell-depleted T cells, or PBMCs.

As processed by the authors: Amplification from reference gene primers served as the basis for estimated nucleated cell counts. Here immunoSEQ multiplex PCR was the method, and the copy in TCRdb shows in-frame clones only, minus some. V, J and clone size are those of that table, while D and trimming were read from the DNA. The data hold fewer than 150,000 clones, with more than 75% observed a single time. The CDR3 length is 14 residues. Germline V CDR1 and CDR2: MNHEY, SVGAGI. The V gene end was trimmed by 2 bases and the J gene end by 6 bases; junction bases not matched to a gene: 6. The chain carries TRBV6-5 and TRBJ1-1; 7 bases fit TRBD1. Sequences were obtained from peripheral blood. This receptor was obtained from a human donor in a cohort sampled during active COVID-19. Written as DNA, the CDR3 is TGTGCCAGCAGTTACCGGGGACAGTTTTCTGAAGCTTTCTTT. Amino acid sequence: CASSYRGQFSEAFF.